Each of the 21 T cell receptor beta chains below was sequenced from the same sample in a study of neoadjuvant anti-PD-1 for oral cavity cancer. Profiling relied on immunoSEQ multiplex PCR, and the TCRdb table lists in-frame clones only, not all of them. The data hold 30,000 to 40,000 clones, with about 87% observed a single time. The specimen comprised PBMCs, sampled before nivolumab (anti-PD-1) treatment. These receptors all stem from a person aged 35-79 years with oral cavity squamous cell carcinoma.

This chain links TRBV29-1 with TRBJ1-1; 12 bases line up with TRBD1. The V segment lost 6 bases and the J segment 7 bases; nucleotides outside the gene matches: 3. Germline V gives CDR1 SQVTM, CDR2 ANQGSEA. CDR3 length: 12 residues. The CDR3 reads CSVGQGASEAFF. The CDR3, as DNA: TGCAGCGTGGGACAGGGGGCTAGTGAAGCTTTCTTT.

This clone has only a few counts. This chain uses TRBV7-2 with TRBJ2-3, with 9 positions matching TRBD2. The CDR3 totals 16 residues. Germline lookup yields CDR1 SGHTA and CDR2 FQGNSA. Unmatched junction bases numbered 9, after V lost 8 bases and J lost 0 bases. The DNA of the CDR3 is TGTGCCAGCTCGGGGCTAGCGGGGACGAGCACAGATACGCAGTATTTT. This sequence encodes CASSGLAGTSTDTQYF.

J is TRBJ1-1 and V is TRBV19; 7 bases agree with TRBD1. The V segment lost 5 bases and the J segment 2 bases; nucleotides outside the gene matches: 5. This CDR3 has 14 amino acids. Germline loops: CDR1 LNHDA, CDR2 SQIVND (reference sequence). In nucleotides, the CDR3 is TGTGCCAGTAGTTCTTACAGGGGAAACACTGAAGCTTTCTTT. It is translated as CASSSYRGNTEAFF.

V is TRBV21-1 and J is TRBJ2-1; the table calls TRBD2, which could not be checked here. TRBV21-1 is assigned pseudogene status. CDR3 size: 16 residues. As DNA, the CDR3 is TGTGCCAGCAGCACTGCCCCCGGGACTCAACACAATGAGCAGTTCTTC. Protein: CASSTAPGTQHNEQFF.

The chain couples TRBV28 to TRBJ2-7; D might be TRBD1 or TRBD2, each matching 5 bases. The length of the CDR3 is 16 residues. Trimming stripped 3 bases from V and 0 bases from J, with 15 bases between. Germline V gene sequence: CDR1 MDHEN, CDR2 SYDVKM. The CDR3: CASSFGARAASYEQYF. Written as DNA, the CDR3 is TGTGCCAGCAGTTTCGGGGCGCGGGCAGCCTCCTACGAGCAGTACTTC.

This chain connects TRBV27 to TRBJ2-7; D is unresolved. Between the trimmed V and J ends, which lost 7 bases and 3 bases, there was a span of 22 bases. CDR1 and CDR2 from the germline V gene are MNHEY and SMNVEV (reference sequence). This CDR3 is 16 amino acids long. CDR3 residues: CASIALAGVDNYEQYF. The CDR3 DNA is TGTGCCAGCATCGCCTTGGCCGGAGTAGACAACTACGAGCAGTACTTC.

The table lists this clone with a few counts. The chain combines TRBV29-1 with TRBJ1-2; possibly TRBD1 for D (6 bases). Trimming left V 5 bases short and J 6 bases short, with 16 bases between. The CDR3 is 13 residues long. Germline V gene lookup returns CDR1 SQVTM and CDR2 ANQGSEA. CDR3 sequence reads: CSVPLQGLDGYTF. CDR3 bases: TGCAGCGTTCCCCTACAGGGATTGGATGGCTACACCTTC.

The chain employs TRBV4-1 and TRBJ2-7, with TRBD1 matching over 10 bases. The CDR3 extends over 15 amino acids. CDR1 is MGHRA, CDR2 YSYEKL, per germline. The ends lost 3 bases at V and 2 bases at J; junction bases unmatched: 4. For the CDR3, the DNA is TGCGCCAGCAGCCATGCCGGGACAGGGGCCTACGAGCAGTACTTC. It yields the protein CASSHAGTGAYEQYF.

For the CDR3, the DNA is TGTGCCAGCAGCTTTTATCTTCAGCAGAGCTCCTACGAGCAGTACTTC. Translated: CASSFYLQQSSYEQYF. The chain couples TRBV11-2 to TRBJ2-7; D gene ambiguous. The CDR3 is made up of 16 amino acids. V gave up 3 bases and J gave up 0 bases, with 15 bases separating them. Germline CDR1 reads SGHAT; CDR2 reads FQNNGV. The complete variable domain, with remaining parts taken from reference TRBV11-2 and TRBJ2-7, reads EAGVAQSPRYKIIEKRQSVAFWCNPISGHATLYWYQQILGQGPKLLIQFQNNGVVDDSQLPKDRFSAERLKGVDSTLKIQPAKLEDSAVYLCASSFYLQQSSYEQYFGPGTRLTVT.

This chain uses TRBV12-5 with TRBJ2-7; D is undetermined. The length of the CDR3 is 13 residues. Germline V gene lookup returns CDR1 LGHNT and CDR2 FRNRAP. Between the trimmed V and J ends, which lost 5 bases and 2 bases, there was a span of 10 bases. The DNA for the CDR3 is TGTGCTAGTGGTCAAGACACAGCCTACGAGCAGTACTTC. This translates into CASGQDTAYEQYF.

This clone was observed a single time. The chain uses TRBV11-2 and TRBJ2-2, with unresolved D. V dropped 1 base and J dropped 7 bases, with 16 bases sitting between them. The CDR3 extends over 16 amino acids. CDR1 SGHAT and CDR2 FQNNGV come from the germline V gene. DNA for the CDR3: TGTGCCAGCAGCTTAGTCGCAGGCCGTACGGGCGGGGAGCTGTTTTTT. Residues: CASSLVAGRTGGELFF.

A single count supports this clone. The rearrangement joins TRBV6-6 to TRBJ2-7, with 10 bases aligning to TRBD2. The germline V gene encodes CDR1 MNHNY and CDR2 SVGAGI (reference sequence). After removal of 6 bases from V and 2 bases from J, the junction contained 7 bases not matched to a gene. CDR3 length: 15 amino acids. The CDR3 DNA follows: TGTGCCAGCAGCAAGGGACTAGCGACTGCCTACGAGCAGTACTTC. This sequence encodes CASSKGLATAYEQYF.

The J gene is TRBJ1-6, the V gene TRBV10-3; possible D gene TRBD1, 5 bases. The CDR3 loop spans 15 amino acids. V lost 0 bases and J 7 bases, leaving 10 bases between the germline ends. CDR1 and CDR2 (germline): ENHRY, SYGVKD. The CDR3 coding sequence is TGTGCCATCAGTGAGTCTGTGGGGGAGAATTCACCCCTCCACTTT. As protein: CAISESVGENSPLHF.

The chain couples TRBV5-6 to TRBJ1-4; D is uncertain. V lost 0 bases to trimming and J lost 4 bases, with 7 bases between them. Germline values: CDR1 SGHDT, CDR2 YYEEEE. The CDR3 is 14 amino acids. CDR3 loop: CASSLVGNNEKLFF. The CDR3 DNA reads as TGTGCCAGCAGCTTGGTAGGAAATAATGAAAAACTGTTTTTT.

V gene TRBV7-9 combines with J gene TRBJ2-3, with 12 bases lining up with TRBD2. Looked up from germline, CDR1 is SEHNR and CDR2 is FQNEAQ (reference sequence). This CDR3 is built from 17 residues. V lost 0 bases to trimming and J lost 4 bases; unmatched junction nucleotides: 5. The CDR3 loop is CASSLAPSSGGADTQYF. The CDR3 DNA follows: TGTGCCAGCAGCTTAGCGCCTTCTAGCGGGGGGGCAGATACGCAGTATTTT.

The rearrangement uses TRBV2 and TRBJ2-3; D may be TRBD1 or TRBD2 (5 bases each). The CDR3 sequence is 14 residues long. V lost 7 bases and J lost 2, with 13 bases in between. Germline CDR1 reads SNHLY; CDR2 reads FYNNEI. The CDR3 protein is CASIPGRTTDTQYF. In DNA, the CDR3 is TGTGCCAGCATCCCGGGACGGACCACAGATACGCAGTATTTT.

The V gene is TRBV9, the J gene TRBJ1-6; no reliable D call. Looked up from germline, CDR1 is SGDLS and CDR2 is YYNGEE. Trimming shortened V by 2 bases and J by 7 bases, and 10 bases separated the two germline ends. CDR3 length: 14 amino acids. The CDR3 DNA reads as TGTGCCAGCAGCGTCGGACCGCTAAATTCACCCCTCCACTTT. It yields the protein CASSVGPLNSPLHF. Full variable domain (rest looked up from reference TRBV9 and TRBJ1-6): DSGVTQTPKHLITATGQRVTLRCSPRSGDLSVYWYQQSLDQGLQFLIQYYNGEERAKGNILERFSAQQFPDLHSELNLSSLELGDSALYFCASSVGPLNSPLHFGNGTRLTVT.

There are a few counts of this clone. This sequence joins TRBV10-2 and TRBJ2-2; D is undetermined. CDR1 WSHSY and CDR2 SAAADI come from the germline V gene. This CDR3 is built from 14 residues. Trimming stripped 4 bases from V and 0 bases from J, with 6 bases between. CDR3 DNA: TGCGCCAGCAGTGCTTTGGCGAACACCGGGGAGCTGTTTTTT. Translation gives CASSALANTGELFF.

The chain joins TRBV29-1 to TRBJ2-1, with D unclear. V gave up 6 bases and J gave up 4 bases, with 16 bases separating them. Germline lookup yields CDR1 SQVTM and CDR2 ANQGSEA. The CDR3 has 14 residues. The CDR3 sequence: CSVVSLGVYNEQFF. DNA of the CDR3: TGCAGCGTAGTTTCCCTTGGGGTTTACAATGAGCAGTTCTTC.

The chain uses TRBV4-3 and TRBJ2-2, with D possibly being TRBD2 (5 bases). This CDR3 is 14 amino acids long. In germline, CDR1 is LGHNA, CDR2 YSLEER. The V end lost 4 bases, the J end lost 5 bases, and 11 bases lay between the germline ends. The CDR3 loop reads CASSPTGKTGELFF. CDR3 coding DNA: TGCGCCAGCAGCCCGACGGGGAAGACCGGGGAGCTGTTTTTT.

This rearrangement joins TRBV27 to TRBJ1-5; 10 bases fit TRBD1. The CDR3 runs 17 residues. Germline V gene data show CDR1 as MNHEY and CDR2 as SMNVEV (reference sequence). J lost 4 bases, V lost 4 bases, and 10 bases had no gene match. CDR3 DNA sequence: TGTGCCAGCAGTTCGCGCACGACAGGGGGCGGAAATCAGCCCCAGCATTTT. Its protein product is CASSSRTTGGGNQPQHF.